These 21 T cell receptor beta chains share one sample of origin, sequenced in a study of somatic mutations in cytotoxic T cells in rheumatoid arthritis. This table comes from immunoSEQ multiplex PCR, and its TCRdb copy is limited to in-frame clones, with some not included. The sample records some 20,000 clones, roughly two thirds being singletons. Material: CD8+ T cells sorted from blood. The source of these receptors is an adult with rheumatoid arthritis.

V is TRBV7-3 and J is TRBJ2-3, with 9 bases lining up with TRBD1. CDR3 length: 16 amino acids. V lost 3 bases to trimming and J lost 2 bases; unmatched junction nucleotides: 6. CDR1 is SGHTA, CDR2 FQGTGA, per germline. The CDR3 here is CASSFPGTGTTDTQYF. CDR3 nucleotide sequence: TGTGCCAGCAGCTTTCCCGGGACAGGGACCACAGATACGCAGTATTTT. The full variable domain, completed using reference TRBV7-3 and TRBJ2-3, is GAGVSQTPSNKVTEKGKYVELRCDPISGHTALYWYRQSLGQGPEFLIYFQGTGAADDSGLPNDRFFAVRPEGSVSTLKIQRTERGDSAVYLCASSFPGTGTTDTQYFGPGTRLTVL.

The CDR3 region has the DNA TGCGCCAGCAGCCCCGCTAGCGGGGGGGCCTACGAGCAGTACTTC. It encodes CASSPASGGAYEQYF. V is TRBV4-1 and J is TRBJ2-7; 12 bases are a match to TRBD2. The V gene end was trimmed by 4 bases and the J gene end by 2 bases; junction bases not matched to a gene: 3. This CDR3 has 15 amino acids. CDR1 and CDR2 (germline): MGHRA, YSYEKL.

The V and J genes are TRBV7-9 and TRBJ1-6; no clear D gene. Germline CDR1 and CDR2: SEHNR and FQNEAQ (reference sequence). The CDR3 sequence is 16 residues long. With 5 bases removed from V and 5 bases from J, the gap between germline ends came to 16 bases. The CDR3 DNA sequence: TGTGCCAGCAGCCCTGACTCATTCCCCGATAATTCACCCCTCCACTTT. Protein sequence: CASSPDSFPDNSPLHF.

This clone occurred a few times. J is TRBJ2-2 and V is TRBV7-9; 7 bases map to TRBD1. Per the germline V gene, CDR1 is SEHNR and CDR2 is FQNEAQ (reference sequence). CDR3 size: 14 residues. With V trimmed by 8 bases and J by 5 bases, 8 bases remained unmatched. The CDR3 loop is CASRMLTGTGELFF. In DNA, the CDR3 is TGTGCCAGCCGAATGCTGACAGGGACCGGGGAGCTGTTTTTT.

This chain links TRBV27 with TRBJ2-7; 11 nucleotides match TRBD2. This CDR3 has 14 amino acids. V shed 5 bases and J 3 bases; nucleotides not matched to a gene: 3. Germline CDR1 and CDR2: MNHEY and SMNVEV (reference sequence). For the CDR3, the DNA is TGTGCCAGCAGTCTAGCGGGGGGAAACTACGAGCAGTACTTC. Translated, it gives CASSLAGGNYEQYF.

CDR3 loop: CASSLGRINEKLFF. In DNA form, the CDR3 reads TGTGCCAGCAGCTTGGGGAGGATAAATGAAAAACTGTTTTTT. The V and J genes are TRBV7-8 and TRBJ1-4; no clear D gene. The V end lost 3 bases, the J end lost 5 bases, and 10 bases lay between the germline ends. Germline lookup yields CDR1 SGHVS and CDR2 FQNEAQ. CDR3 length: 14 amino acids. Full variable domain (remainder filled in from reference TRBV7-8 and TRBJ1-4): GAGVSQSPRYKVAKRGQDVALRCDPISGHVSLFWYQQALGQGPEFLTYFQNEAQLDKSGLPSDRFFAERPEGSVSTLKIQRTQQEDSAVYLCASSLGRINEKLFFGSGTQLSVL.

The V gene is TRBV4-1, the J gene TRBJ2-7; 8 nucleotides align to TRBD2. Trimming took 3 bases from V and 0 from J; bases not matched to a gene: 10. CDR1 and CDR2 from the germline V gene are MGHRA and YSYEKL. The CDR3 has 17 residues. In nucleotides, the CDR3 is TGCGCCAGCAGCCAGGGGGGTAGCGGGGTGATCTCCTACGAGCAGTACTTC. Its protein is CASSQGGSGVISYEQYF.

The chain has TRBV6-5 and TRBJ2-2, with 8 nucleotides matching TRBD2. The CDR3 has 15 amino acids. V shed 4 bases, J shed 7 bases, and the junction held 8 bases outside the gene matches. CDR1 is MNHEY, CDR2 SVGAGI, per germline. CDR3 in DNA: TGTGCCAGCAGTTTCCTCGGGGGGGCGAGCGGGGAGCTGTTTTTT. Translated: CASSFLGGASGELFF.

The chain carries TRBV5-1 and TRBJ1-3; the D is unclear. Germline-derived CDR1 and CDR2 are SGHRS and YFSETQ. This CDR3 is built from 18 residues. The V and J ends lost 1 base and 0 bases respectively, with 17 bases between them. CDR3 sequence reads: CASSLSISSLSSGNTIYF. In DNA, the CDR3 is TGCGCCAGCAGCTTGTCTATATCCAGCCTCAGCTCTGGAAACACCATATATTTT.

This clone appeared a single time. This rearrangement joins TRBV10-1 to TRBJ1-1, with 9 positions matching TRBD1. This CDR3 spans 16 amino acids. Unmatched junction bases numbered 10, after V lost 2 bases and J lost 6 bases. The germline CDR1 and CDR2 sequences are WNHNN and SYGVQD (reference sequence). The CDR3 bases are TGCGCCAGCAGTGAGCAACAGGGGGCTAGGAGGGCTGAAGCTTTCTTT. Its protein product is CASSEQQGARRAEAFF.

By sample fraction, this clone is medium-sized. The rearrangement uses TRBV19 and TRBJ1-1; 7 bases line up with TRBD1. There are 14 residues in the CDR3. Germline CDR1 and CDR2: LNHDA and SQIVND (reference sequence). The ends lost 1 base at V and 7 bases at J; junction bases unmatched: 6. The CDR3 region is CASSIAATGREAFF. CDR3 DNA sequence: TGTGCCAGTAGTATAGCGGCGACAGGGCGTGAAGCTTTCTTT.

CDR3 DNA sequence: TGTGCCAGCAGCCAAGAGGGCGCGCCCGGGGAGCTGTTTTTT. Translation gives CASSQEGAPGELFF. V usage is TRBV14 and J usage is TRBJ2-2, with D hard to call. CDR3 length: 14 residues. The ends were cut back, 0 bases at V and 6 bases at J, with 8 bases in the middle. Germline V CDR1 and CDR2: SGHDN, FVKESK. The full variable domain, with the rest looked up from reference TRBV14 and TRBJ2-2, is EAGVTQFPSHSVIEKGQTVTLRCDPISGHDNLYWYRRVMGKEIKFLLHFVKESKQDESGMPNNRFLAERTGGTYSTLKVQPAELEDSGVYFCASSQEGAPGELFFGEGSRLTVL.

The CDR3 region is CASDLFNAEAFF. DNA of the CDR3: TGTGCTAGTGACCTTTTTAACGCTGAAGCTTTCTTT. V gene TRBV12-5 combines with J gene TRBJ1-1; unclear D gene. Germline assignment: CDR1 LGHNT and CDR2 FRNRAP. This CDR3 contains 12 residues. The V end was cut by 7 bases, the J end by 6 bases, with 12 bases between.

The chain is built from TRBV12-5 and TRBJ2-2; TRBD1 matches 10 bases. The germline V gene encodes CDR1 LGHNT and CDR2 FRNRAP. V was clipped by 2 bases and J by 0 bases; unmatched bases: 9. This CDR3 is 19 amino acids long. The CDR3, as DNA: TGTGCTAGTGGTTTGCCTACCAGACAGGGGGCGGCGAACACCGGGGAGCTGTTTTTT. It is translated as CASGLPTRQGAANTGELFF.

CDR3 DNA: TGTGCCAGCAGCTCTGACAGGGACCTCTACAATGAGCAGTTCTTC. Amino acids: CASSSDRDLYNEQFF. The chain has TRBV7-9 and TRBJ2-1; 7 positions match TRBD1. Germline trimming cut 4 bases from V and 3 bases from J; bases unmatched to any gene: 6. Germline loops: CDR1 SEHNR, CDR2 FQNEAQ (reference sequence). The CDR3 sequence is 15 residues long.

CDR3: CASRGVSDTQYF. The CDR3 DNA reads as TGTGCCAGCAGGGGGGTATCAGATACGCAGTATTTT. The chain combines TRBV6-6 with TRBJ2-3; either TRBD1 or TRBD2 may supply D (5 bases each). Trimming removed 6 bases from V and 4 bases from J, with 8 bases in between. The CDR3 has 12 amino acids. CDR1 and CDR2 (germline): MNHNY, SVGAGI (reference sequence).

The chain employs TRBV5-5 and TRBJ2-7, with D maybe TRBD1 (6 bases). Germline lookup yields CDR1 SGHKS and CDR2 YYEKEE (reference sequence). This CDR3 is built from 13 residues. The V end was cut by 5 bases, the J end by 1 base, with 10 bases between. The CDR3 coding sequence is TGTGCCAGCAGTCCAGGGGCATCCTACGAGCAGTACTTC. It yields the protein CASSPGASYEQYF.

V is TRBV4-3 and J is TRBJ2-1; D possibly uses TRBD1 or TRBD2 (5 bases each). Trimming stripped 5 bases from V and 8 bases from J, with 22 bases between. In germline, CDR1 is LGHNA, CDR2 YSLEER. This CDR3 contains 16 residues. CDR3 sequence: CASSSDPGTPGHEQFF. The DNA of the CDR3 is TGCGCCAGCAGCTCGGACCCGGGGACCCCTGGACATGAGCAGTTCTTC.

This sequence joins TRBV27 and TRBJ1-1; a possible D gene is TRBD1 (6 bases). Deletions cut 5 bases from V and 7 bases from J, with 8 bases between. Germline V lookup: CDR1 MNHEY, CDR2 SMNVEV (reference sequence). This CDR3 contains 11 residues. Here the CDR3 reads CASSKGGEAFF. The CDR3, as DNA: TGTGCCAGCAGTAAGGGGGGTGAAGCTTTCTTT.

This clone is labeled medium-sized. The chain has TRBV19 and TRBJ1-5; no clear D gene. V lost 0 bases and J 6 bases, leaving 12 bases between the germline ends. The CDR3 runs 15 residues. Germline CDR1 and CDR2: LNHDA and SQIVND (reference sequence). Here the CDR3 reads CASSIDGSEGQPQHF. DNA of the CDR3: TGTGCCAGTAGTATAGACGGGTCAGAGGGTCAGCCCCAGCATTTT.

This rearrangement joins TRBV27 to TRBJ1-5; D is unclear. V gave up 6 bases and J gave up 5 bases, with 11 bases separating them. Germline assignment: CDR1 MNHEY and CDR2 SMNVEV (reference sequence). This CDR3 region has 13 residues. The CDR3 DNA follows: TGTGCCAGCAGCCTCCTAAGGGATCAGCCCCAGCATTTT. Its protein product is CASSLLRDQPQHF.